This T cell receptor beta chain appears in the sequencing data of a study of shared clonotypes between healthy human individuals. Assay used: immunoSEQ multiplex PCR; TCRdb lists only in-frame clones, some missing. The table lists roughly 2.5 million clones, over 85% of them singletons, with around 0.14% in the top ten. Germline CDR1 and CDR2: MNHNS and SASEGT. Between the trimmed V and J ends, which lost 2 bases and 5 bases, there was a span of 15 bases. The CDR3 has 15 residues. Sample: naive CD4+ T cells sorted from blood. The subset was: CD45RA+ positively selected. The receptor was isolated from a man in his late teens or twenties in good health. The chain employs TRBV6-1 and TRBJ1-2; a weak D match, TRBD1 (6 bases). The CDR3 spells CASSERQGNSYGYTF. The CDR3, as DNA: TGTGCCAGCAGTGAAAGGCAGGGGAACAGTTATGGCTACACCTTC.